There are a few counts of the clone carrying this T cell receptor (beta chain). The data are from a study of cytomegalovirus exposure and HLA in healthy donors. The PCR had 60 Vbeta and 13 Jbeta primers. Produced via immunoSEQ multiplex PCR; TCRdb's table is partial and in-frame only. The sample holds roughly 120,000 clones, 77% seen once. The V gene's germline CDR1 is SGHDT and CDR2 YYEEEE. The V end lost 3 bases, the J end lost 5 bases, and 16 bases lay between the germline ends. The CDR3 has 15 residues. The sequencing sample was made of PBMCs. The chain has TRBV5-6 and TRBJ2-3; maybe TRBD2 (6 bases). This clonotype was sampled from a human donor in good health. CDR3 amino acids: CASSSAGPSRDTQYF. In nucleotides, the CDR3 is TGTGCCAGCAGCTCAGCGGGCCCGTCCAGAGATACGCAGTATTTT.